This TCR beta chain was documented in a study of cytomegalovirus exposure and HLA in healthy donors. General study results and limits: An observed cluster of highly shared sequence variants was recorded as a likely sequencing artifact.

This clone was seen a handful of times. The antigen is not known. PCR involved 60 Vbeta and 13 Jbeta primers. Generated by immunoSEQ multiplex PCR, the TCRdb table keeps only in-frame clones and is missing some. The sample includes approximately 180,000 clones, over 65% of them seen just once. CDR1 is SGHTA, CDR2 FQGNSA, per germline. The CDR3 has 14 amino acids. V lost 7 bases and J lost 6; bases outside the gene matches: 6. The sequence derives from a woman in her twenties or thirties in good health and CMV-seropositive. This chain connects TRBV7-2 to TRBJ2-7; 13 bases agree with TRBD2. The specimen was PBMCs. The CDR3 loop is CASTWTSGSLEQYF. CDR3 sequence (DNA): TGTGCCAGCACCTGGACTAGCGGGAGTCTCGAGCAGTACTTC.